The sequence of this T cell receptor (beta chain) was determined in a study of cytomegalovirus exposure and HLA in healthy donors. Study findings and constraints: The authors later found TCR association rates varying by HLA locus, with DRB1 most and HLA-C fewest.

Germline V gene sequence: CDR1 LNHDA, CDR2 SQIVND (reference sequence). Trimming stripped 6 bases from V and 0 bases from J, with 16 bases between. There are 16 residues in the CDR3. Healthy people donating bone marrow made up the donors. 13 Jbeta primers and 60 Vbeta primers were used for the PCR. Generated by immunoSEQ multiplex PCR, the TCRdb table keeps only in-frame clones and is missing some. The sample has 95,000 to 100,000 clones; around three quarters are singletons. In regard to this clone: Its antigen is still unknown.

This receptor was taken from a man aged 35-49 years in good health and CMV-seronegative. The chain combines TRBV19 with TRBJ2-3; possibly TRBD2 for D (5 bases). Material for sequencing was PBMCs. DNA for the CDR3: TGTGCCAGTAGCCCCATAGGCGCGGGCAGCACAGATACGCAGTATTTT. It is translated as CASSPIGAGSTDTQYF.